Listed below are T cell receptor beta chains from one sample, sequenced in a study of vaccination effects on CD4 cells after COVID-19. No antigen is known for these receptors. The data were produced by immunoSEQ multiplex PCR, yet TCRdb's version contains in-frame clones alone and is incomplete. The sample carries about 59,000 clones, roughly 78% recorded once. Material: CD4+ T cells from PBMCs cultured with HCoV-OC43 spike peptides, obtained after COVID-19 vaccination. The receptors were gathered from a human donor who received a COVID-19 vaccine. CDR3s include the opening cysteine and the closing phenylalanine or tryptophan. Fields, in order: J gene, D gene, clone size, V gene, CDR3 protein, CDR3 DNA. The D gene is left open where the match is weak. The size field is filled for only some rows; it gives once, few, many or a size class.

>TRBJ2-3|.|.|TRBV15
CATSRRDSYTQYF
TGTGCCACCAGCCGGAGGGACAGTTATACGCAGTATTTT
>TRBJ1-4|TRBD1|once|TRBV5-1
CASSLAGTGVANEKLFF
TGCGCCAGCAGCTTGGCGGGGACAGGGGTAGCTAATGAAAAACTGTTTTTT
>TRBJ1-1|.|.|TRBV7-9
CASSLAKVQDTEAFF
TGTGCCAGCAGCTTAGCAAAAGTACAGGACACTGAAGCTTTCTTT
>TRBJ1-2|TRBD1|.|TRBV19
CASSLHLDRGGDGYTF
TGTGCCAGTAGTCTCCACCTGGACAGGGGCGGGGATGGCTACACCTTC
>TRBJ1-3|.|once|TRBV30
CAFEASSGNTIYF
TGTGCCTTTGAAGCTTCCTCTGGAAACACCATATATTTT
>TRBJ1-2|TRBD1|few|TRBV19
CASTATGTALYGYTF
TGTGCCAGTACCGCAACCGGGACAGCCCTCTATGGCTACACCTTC
>TRBJ1-1|TRBD1|medium-sized|TRBV6-5
CASSDRGNTEAFF
TGTGCCAGCTCCGACAGGGGGAACACTGAAGCTTTCTTT
>TRBJ1-3|.|.|TRBV18
CASSPGGVSGNTIYF
TGTGCCAGCTCACCCGGGGGGGTCTCTGGAAACACCATATATTTT
>TRBJ1-4|.|once|TRBV2
CASITKPGRLNEKLFF
TGTGCCAGCATTACTAAACCCGGACGGCTTAATGAAAAACTGTTTTTT
>TRBJ2-2|TRBD1|.|TRBV5-1
CASSGRTGGTGELFF
TGCGCCAGCAGCGGACGGACAGGGGGCACAGGGGAGCTGTTTTTT
>TRBJ2-2|.|few|TRBV5-1
CASSRGGAGELFF
TGCGCCAGCAGCCGAGGGGGGGCCGGGGAGCTGTTTTTT
>TRBJ2-3|.|.|TRBV2
CASSSSSDTQYF
TGTGCCAGCAGTTCGAGTTCAGATACGCAGTATTTT
>TRBJ2-2|.|.|TRBV2
CASSEGTRNTGELFF
TGTGCCAGCAGTGAAGGAACACGTAACACCGGGGAGCTGTTTTTT
>TRBJ2-2|.|.|TRBV24-1
CATTDSPTGELFF
TGTGCCACCACTGACAGCCCGACCGGGGAGCTGTTTTTT
>TRBJ2-5|.|.|TRBV18
CASSPGTPTKTQYF
TGTGCCAGCTCACCCGGGACACCGACAAAGACCCAGTACTTC
>TRBJ2-3|.|.|TRBV4-3
CASSQDSPQSTDTQYF
TGCGCCAGCAGCCAAGATAGTCCGCAAAGCACAGATACGCAGTATTTT
>TRBJ2-2|.|.|TRBV7-3
CASSLDPTGELFF
TGTGCCAGCAGCTTAGACCCCACCGGGGAGCTGTTTTTT
>TRBJ2-5|.|.|TRBV5-8
CASSLVGLQKNFQETQYF
TGTGCCAGCAGCTTGGTGGGTTTACAGAAGAATTTTCAAGAGACCCAGTACTTC
>TRBJ1-5|TRBD1|.|TRBV15
CATSRPTGGGGYQPQHF
TGTGCCACCAGCAGACCAACAGGGGGCGGTGGGTATCAGCCCCAGCATTTT
>TRBJ2-2|.|.|TRBV6-2/TRBV6-3
CASSYRGGTNTGELFF
TGTGCCAGCAGTTACAGGGGGGGTACGAACACCGGGGAGCTGTTTTTT
>TRBJ2-1|.|.|TRBV7-2
CASSEGRTIYNEQFF
TGTGCCAGCAGCGAGGGACGGACTATATACAATGAGCAGTTCTTC
>TRBJ1-1|.|.|TRBV6-5
CASSYSIVRDTEAFF
TGTGCCAGCAGTTACTCGATCGTCCGGGACACTGAAGCTTTCTTT
>TRBJ2-2|.|.|TRBV7-2
CASSLAASTGELFF
TGTGCCAGCAGCTTAGCGGCCTCCACCGGGGAGCTGTTTTTT
>TRBJ2-3|.|.|TRBV5-1
CASSLLGDNTDTQYF
TGCGCCAGCAGCCTCCTCGGGGACAACACAGATACGCAGTATTTT
>TRBJ1-3|TRBD1|.|TRBV6-5
CASSYDQGAGNTIYF
TGTGCCAGCAGTTATGATCAGGGGGCTGGAAACACCATATATTTT
>TRBJ2-1|TRBD2|.|TRBV7-2
CASSLARVAGGDQFF
TGTGCCAGCAGCTTAGCGCGGGTAGCGGGGGGGGACCAGTTCTTC
>TRBJ2-2|.|.|TRBV28
CASSASRGKVFRFLGELFF
TGTGCCAGCAGCGCGAGTCGGGGAAAGGTTTTCCGGTTTCTCGGGGAGCTGTTTTTT
>TRBJ2-1|.|.|TRBV28
CASSLAQTYNEQFF
TGTGCCAGCAGTTTAGCACAGACCTACAATGAGCAGTTCTTC
>TRBJ1-4|.|.|TRBV29-1
CSVSSGGQRGEKLFF
TGCAGCGTCTCCTCGGGGGGACAAAGGGGTGAAAAACTGTTTTTT
>TRBJ2-3|TRBD2|.|TRBV10-3
CAIGSGDTDTQYF
TGTGCCATCGGTAGCGGGGACACAGATACGCAGTATTTT
>TRBJ2-5|.|.|TRBV7-9
CASSRQVQETQYF
TGTGCCAGCAGTAGACAGGTCCAAGAGACCCAGTACTTC
>TRBJ2-3|TRBD2|.|TRBV30
CAWNAGGTDTQYF
TGTGCCTGGAATGCGGGGGGCACAGATACGCAGTATTTT
>TRBJ1-1|TRBD1|.|TRBV19
CASSMVTGTGEAFF
TGTGCCAGTAGTATGGTTACCGGGACAGGGGAAGCTTTCTTT
>TRBJ2-5|.|.|TRBV2
CASSAGTETQYF
TGTGCCAGCAGTGCAGGGACAGAGACCCAGTACTTC
>TRBJ1-2|.|.|TRBV6-1
CASTKGGGYTF
TGTGCCAGCACCAAAGGGGGAGGCTACACCTTC
>TRBJ2-3|TRBD1|.|TRBV6-6
CASSFGQGAGTDTQYF
TGTGCCAGCAGTTTCGGACAGGGGGCAGGCACAGATACGCAGTATTTT
>TRBJ2-5|TRBD2|.|TRBV23-1
CASSHKLAAGEGETQYF
TGCGCCAGCAGTCACAAGTTAGCAGCCGGGGAGGGAGAGACCCAGTACTTC
>TRBJ1-1|.|.|TRBV7-2
CASSRERALNTEAFF
TGTGCCAGCAGCCGTGAGAGGGCCCTGAACACTGAAGCTTTCTTT
>TRBJ1-4|.|.|TRBV15
CATSRPDGATNEKLFF
TGTGCCACCAGCAGGCCTGACGGAGCAACTAATGAAAAACTGTTTTTT
>TRBJ2-2|.|once|TRBV9
CASSVLPGTGELFF
TGTGCCAGCAGCGTCCTCCCTGGCACCGGGGAGCTGTTTTTT
>TRBJ1-2|.|.|TRBV29-1
CSVGHSDYGYTF
TGCAGCGTGGGACACTCCGACTATGGCTACACCTTC
>TRBJ2-1|TRBD2|.|TRBV5-1
CASSLTGTSVDEQFF
TGCGCCAGCAGCCTAACCGGGACTAGCGTGGATGAGCAGTTCTTC
>TRBJ1-3|.|.|TRBV18
CASSLVANEGNTIYF
TGTGCCAGCTCACTGGTCGCGAATGAGGGAAACACCATATATTTT
>TRBJ1-1|.|.|TRBV18
CASSQRGITEAFF
TGTGCCAGCTCTCAAAGGGGGATCACTGAAGCTTTCTTT
>TRBJ2-1|.|.|TRBV7-2
CASSQGGEQFF
TGTGCCAGCAGCCAGGGGGGTGAGCAGTTCTTC
>TRBJ1-5|.|.|TRBV18
CASSPGGYNQPQHF
TGTGCCAGCTCACCCGGGGGATACAATCAGCCCCAGCATTTT
>TRBJ1-5|.|few|TRBV4-2
CASSQELGQGPPQHF
TGTGCCAGCAGCCAAGAATTGGGCCAGGGGCCGCCCCAGCATTTT
>TRBJ2-1|TRBD1|.|TRBV6-2/TRBV6-3
CASSYSRGTGASNEQFF
TGTGCCAGCAGTTACTCGAGAGGGACAGGGGCCTCCAATGAGCAGTTCTTC
>TRBJ2-2|.|.|TRBV7-9
CASSLIAGARELFF
TGTGCCAGCAGCTTAATCGCAGGGGCGCGGGAGCTGTTTTTT
>TRBJ2-4|.|.|TRBV11-1
CASGRVAGLQYF
TGTGCCAGCGGACGGGTGGCGGGGCTTCAGTACTTC
>TRBJ2-5|.|.|TRBV6-1
CASSEASSQETQYF
TGTGCCAGCAGTGAGGCCAGCTCCCAAGAGACCCAGTACTTC